Listed below are T cell receptor beta chains from one sample, sequenced in a study of cytomegalovirus exposure and HLA in healthy donors. The repertoire was sequenced with immunoSEQ multiplex PCR; TCRdb's copy has only in-frame clones and lacks some. The data show approximately 190,000 clones, approximately 84% seen once. Sample: PBMCs. The receptors shown here come from a woman in her 30s in good health and CMV-seropositive. The CDR3 runs from the conserved cysteine through the conserved F or W. The order of the fields is clone size, V gene, D gene, J gene, CDR3 DNA, CDR3 protein. The D gene is left open where the match is weak. A row's size may be missing; if present it is once, few, many or a size class.

abundance: NA; v_gene: TRBV7-9; d_gene: NA; j_gene: TRBJ2-7; CDR3nt: TGTGCCAGCAGATTGGAGGGGATCTACGAGCAGTACTTC; CDR3aa: CASRLEGIYEQYF
abundance: NA; v_gene: TRBV25-1; d_gene: NA; j_gene: TRBJ1-3; CDR3nt: TGTGCCAGCAGTGAATTGCGGGGTTCCGCTGGAAACACCATATATTTT; CDR3aa: CASSELRGSAGNTIYF
abundance: few; v_gene: TRBV19; d_gene: NA; j_gene: TRBJ1-1; CDR3nt: TGTGCCAGTAGTATAATTACACAGGCGAACACTGAAGCTTTCTTT; CDR3aa: CASSIITQANTEAFF
abundance: NA; v_gene: TRBV6-1; d_gene: TRBD1; j_gene: TRBJ1-5; CDR3nt: TGTGCCGGGTCCCGAGGGACAGGGGGTCAGCCCCAGCATTTT; CDR3aa: CAGSRGTGGQPQHF
abundance: NA; v_gene: TRBV28; d_gene: NA; j_gene: TRBJ2-3; CDR3nt: TGTGCCAGCAGTCCTGGGCGGGAAAGCACAGATACGCAGTATTTT; CDR3aa: CASSPGRESTDTQYF
abundance: NA; v_gene: TRBV25-1; d_gene: TRBD2; j_gene: TRBJ2-1; CDR3nt: TGTGCCAGCAGTGATTTGCGGGGGTACCTCTTC; CDR3aa: CASSDLRGYLF
abundance: NA; v_gene: TRBV5-6; d_gene: TRBD1; j_gene: TRBJ2-7; CDR3nt: TGTGCCAGCAGCTTGGGACAGGGGGTCACCTACGAGCAGTACTTC; CDR3aa: CASSLGQGVTYEQYF
abundance: few; v_gene: TRBV5-6; d_gene: NA; j_gene: TRBJ1-5; CDR3nt: TGTGCCAGCAGCTTTTGGGGAAGGGGGAATCAGCCCCAGCATTTT; CDR3aa: CASSFWGRGNQPQHF
abundance: NA; v_gene: TRBV9; d_gene: TRBD2; j_gene: TRBJ2-7; CDR3nt: TGTGCCAGCAGCGTAGGGACTAGCGGAGTTTACGAGCAGTACTTC; CDR3aa: CASSVGTSGVYEQYF
abundance: NA; v_gene: TRBV5-1; d_gene: TRBD1; j_gene: TRBJ2-3; CDR3nt: TGCGCCAGCAGCTTCCAGGGGGCCGTGACAGATACGCAGTATTTT; CDR3aa: CASSFQGAVTDTQYF
abundance: NA; v_gene: TRBV9; d_gene: TRBD1; j_gene: TRBJ2-5; CDR3nt: TGTGCCAGCAGCCTACCGGGACAGCCGCAAGAGACCCAGTACTTC; CDR3aa: CASSLPGQPQETQYF
abundance: few; v_gene: TRBV10-3; d_gene: NA; j_gene: TRBJ1-2; CDR3nt: TGTGCCATCAGGGGAGAGAACTATGGCTACACCTTC; CDR3aa: CAIRGENYGYTF
abundance: once; v_gene: TRBV11-2; d_gene: NA; j_gene: TRBJ1-1; CDR3nt: TGTGCCAGCAACACAGGTTTTAGTAACACTGAAGCTTTCTTT; CDR3aa: CASNTGFSNTEAFF
abundance: once; v_gene: TRBV4-3; d_gene: TRBD2; j_gene: TRBJ2-2; CDR3nt: TGCGCCAGCAGCCAAGATGCTAGCGGGCTCGACCCAAGGTTTTTT; CDR3aa: CASSQDASGLDPRFF
abundance: NA; v_gene: TRBV18; d_gene: TRBD1; j_gene: TRBJ2-7; CDR3nt: TGTGCCAGCTCTCGCGACAGGGGCGGTGAGCAGTACTTC; CDR3aa: CASSRDRGGEQYF
abundance: NA; v_gene: TRBV5-1; d_gene: TRBD2; j_gene: TRBJ2-3; CDR3nt: TGCGCCAGCAGCTTAGAGTCTAGCGGGGGTGCAGATACGCAGTATTTT; CDR3aa: CASSLESSGGADTQYF
abundance: NA; v_gene: TRBV4-1; d_gene: TRBD2; j_gene: TRBJ2-1; CDR3nt: TGCGCCAGCAGCCCAAGTAGCGGGGGGTATGAGCAGTTCTTC; CDR3aa: CASSPSSGGYEQFF
abundance: NA; v_gene: TRBV7-2; d_gene: TRBD2; j_gene: TRBJ2-7; CDR3nt: TGTGCCAGCAGCCAGGGGACTAGCTCAACCTACGAGCAGTACTTC; CDR3aa: CASSQGTSSTYEQYF